The clone carrying this T cell receptor beta chain showed up just a few times. Trimming took off 2 bases at V and 5 bases at J, with 6 bases between the two ends. CDR3 size: 13 residues. CDR1 and CDR2 (germline): MDHEN, SYDVKM. TCRdb used MiXCR to reprocess the RT-PCR reads, holding one entry per CDR3 protein. The table lists 430,000 or so distinct CDR3 sequences, over 9.5% of them singletons, with 10% to 15% in the top ten. The data were obtained in a study of response to subunit inactivated influenza vaccine. The V and J genes are TRBV28 and TRBJ2-2, with D hard to call. The sequenced sample was PBMCs from blood, obtained about 40 days after vaccination. The origin of this receptor is a man aged 50 or older who received an inactivated influenza vaccine. The CDR3 coding sequence is TGTGCCAGCAGTTTACCCGAAACCGGGGAGCTGTTTTTT. Protein sequence: CASSLPETGELFF.